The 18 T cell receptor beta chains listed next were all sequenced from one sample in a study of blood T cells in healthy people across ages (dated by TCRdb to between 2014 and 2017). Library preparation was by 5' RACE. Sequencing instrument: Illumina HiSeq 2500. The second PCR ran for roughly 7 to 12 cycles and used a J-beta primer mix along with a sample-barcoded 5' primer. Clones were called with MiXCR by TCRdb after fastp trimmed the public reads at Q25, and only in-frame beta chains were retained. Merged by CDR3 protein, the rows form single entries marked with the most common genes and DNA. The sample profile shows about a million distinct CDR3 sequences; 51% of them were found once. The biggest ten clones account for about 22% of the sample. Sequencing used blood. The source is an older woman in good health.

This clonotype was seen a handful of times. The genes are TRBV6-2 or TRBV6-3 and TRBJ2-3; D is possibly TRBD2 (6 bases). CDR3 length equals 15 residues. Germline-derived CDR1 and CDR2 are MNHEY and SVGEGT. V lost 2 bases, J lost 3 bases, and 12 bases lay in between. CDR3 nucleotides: TGTGCCAGCAGTTACGAGGGAGGATTTACAGATACGCAGTATTTT. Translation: CASSYEGGFTDTQYF.

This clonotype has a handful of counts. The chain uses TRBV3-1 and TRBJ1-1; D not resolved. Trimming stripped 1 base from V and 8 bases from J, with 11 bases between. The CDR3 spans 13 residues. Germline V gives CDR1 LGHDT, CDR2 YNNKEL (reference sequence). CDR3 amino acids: CASSQATLREAFF. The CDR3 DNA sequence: TGTGCCAGCAGCCAAGCGACACTTAGGGAAGCTTTCTTT.

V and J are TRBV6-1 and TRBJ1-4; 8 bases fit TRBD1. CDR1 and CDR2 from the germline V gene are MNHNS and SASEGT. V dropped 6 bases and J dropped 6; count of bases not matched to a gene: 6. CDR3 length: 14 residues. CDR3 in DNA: TGTGCCAGCAGCTCAGGGGGCGCCGATGAAAAACTGTTTTTT. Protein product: CASSSGGADEKLFF.

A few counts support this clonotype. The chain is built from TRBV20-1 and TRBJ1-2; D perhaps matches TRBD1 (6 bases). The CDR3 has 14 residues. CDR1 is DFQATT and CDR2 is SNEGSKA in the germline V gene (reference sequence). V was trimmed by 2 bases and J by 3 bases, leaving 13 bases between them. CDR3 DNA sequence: TGCAGTGCTAGATGGACAGCCCTCGACTATGGCTACACCTTC. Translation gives CSARWTALDYGYTF.

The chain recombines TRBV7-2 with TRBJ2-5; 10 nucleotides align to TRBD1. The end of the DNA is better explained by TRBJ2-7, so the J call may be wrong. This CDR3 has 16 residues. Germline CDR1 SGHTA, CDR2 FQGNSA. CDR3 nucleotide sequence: TGTGCCAGCAGTTCCACCGGGACAGGGGTAATCGACGAGCAGTACTTC. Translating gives CASSSTGTGVIDEQYF.

CDR3 sequence (DNA): TGTGCCAGCACCCGTCGGCTCGACGCAGATACGCAGTATTTT. It is translated as CASTRRLDADTQYF. The chain employs TRBV2 and TRBJ2-3; D call uncertain. The ends were cut back, 7 bases at V and 4 bases at J, with 15 bases in the middle. Germline assignment: CDR1 SNHLY and CDR2 FYNNEI. The CDR3 has 14 amino acids.

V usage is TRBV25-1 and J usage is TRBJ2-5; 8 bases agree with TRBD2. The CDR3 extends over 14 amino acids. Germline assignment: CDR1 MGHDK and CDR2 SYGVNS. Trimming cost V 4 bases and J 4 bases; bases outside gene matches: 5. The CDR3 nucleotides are TGTGCCAGCAGTGCCCCGGGGGGGCTAGAGACCCAGTACTTC. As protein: CASSAPGGLETQYF.

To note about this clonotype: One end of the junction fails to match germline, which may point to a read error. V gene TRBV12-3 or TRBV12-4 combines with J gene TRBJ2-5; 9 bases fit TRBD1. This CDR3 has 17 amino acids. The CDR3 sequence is CVSSLPGTGWSKETQYF. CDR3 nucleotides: TGTGTCAGCAGTCTCCCGGGGACAGGGTGGTCAAAAGAGACCCAGTACTTC.

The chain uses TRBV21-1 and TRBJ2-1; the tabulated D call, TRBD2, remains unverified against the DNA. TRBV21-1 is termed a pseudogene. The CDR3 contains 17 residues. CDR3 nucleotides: TGTGCCAGCAGCCCTAATAAGCGGGAGTGGGGTTACAATGAGCAGTTCTTC. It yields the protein CASSPNKREWGYNEQFF.

CDR3 sequence (DNA): TGCGCCAGCAGCCAGGAAAGGGGGACTAGCGGCTACGAGCAGTACTTC. It yields the protein CASSQERGTSGYEQYF. This chain joins TRBV4-1 and TRBJ2-7; TRBD2 aligns across 11 bases. J lost 3 bases, V lost 3 bases, and 7 bases had no gene match. CDR3 size: 16 residues. Germline values: CDR1 MGHRA, CDR2 YSYEKL.

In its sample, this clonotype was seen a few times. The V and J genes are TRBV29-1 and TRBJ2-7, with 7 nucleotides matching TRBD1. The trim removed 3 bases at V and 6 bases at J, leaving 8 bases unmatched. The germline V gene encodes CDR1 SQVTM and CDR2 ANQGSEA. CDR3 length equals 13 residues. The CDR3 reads CSVDPEGAGEQYF. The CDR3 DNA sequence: TGCAGCGTTGACCCCGAGGGGGCGGGCGAGCAGTACTTC.

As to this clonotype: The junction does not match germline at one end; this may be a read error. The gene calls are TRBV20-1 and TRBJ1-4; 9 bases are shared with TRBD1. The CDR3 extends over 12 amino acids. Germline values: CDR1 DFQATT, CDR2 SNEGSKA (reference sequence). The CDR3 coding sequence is TGCAGGGCTAACAGGGGGCGTGAAAAACTGTTTTTT. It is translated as CRANRGREKLFF.

The CDR3 is CASRWTGNTEAFF. CDR3 in DNA: TGTGCCAGCAGATGGACAGGGAACACTGAAGCTTTCTTT. The V gene is TRBV12-3 or TRBV12-4, the J gene TRBJ1-1, with 7 bases that match TRBD1. The CDR3 runs 13 residues. The J segment lost 1 base and the V segment lost 6 bases, leaving 2 bases of the junction unmatched.

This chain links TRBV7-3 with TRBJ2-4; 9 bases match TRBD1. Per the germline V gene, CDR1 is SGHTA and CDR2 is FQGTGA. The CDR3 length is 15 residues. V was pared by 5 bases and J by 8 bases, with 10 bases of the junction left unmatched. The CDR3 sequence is CASSIAPGQGYIQYF. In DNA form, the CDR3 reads TGTGCCAGCAGCATAGCTCCGGGACAGGGTTACATTCAGTACTTC.

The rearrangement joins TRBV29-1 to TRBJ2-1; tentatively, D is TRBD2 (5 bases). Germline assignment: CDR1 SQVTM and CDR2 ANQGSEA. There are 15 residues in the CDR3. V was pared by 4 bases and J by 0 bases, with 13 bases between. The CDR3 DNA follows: TGCAGCGTTGTGCTAGCAGAAAGCTCCTACAATGAGCAGTTCTTC. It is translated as CSVVLAESSYNEQFF.

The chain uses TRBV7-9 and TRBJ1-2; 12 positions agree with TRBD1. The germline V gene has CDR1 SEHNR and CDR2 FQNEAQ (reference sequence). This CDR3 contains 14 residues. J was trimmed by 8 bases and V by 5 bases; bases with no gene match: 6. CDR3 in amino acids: CASSLGQGAHGYTF. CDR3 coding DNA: TGTGCCAGCAGCCTGGGACAGGGGGCGCACGGCTACACCTTC.

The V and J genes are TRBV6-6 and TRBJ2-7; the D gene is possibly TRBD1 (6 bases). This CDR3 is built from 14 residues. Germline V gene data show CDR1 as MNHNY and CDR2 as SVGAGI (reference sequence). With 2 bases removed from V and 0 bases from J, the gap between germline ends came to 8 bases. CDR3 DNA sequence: TGTGCCAGCAGTTACCTGGGGGCCTCCTACGAGCAGTACTTC. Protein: CASSYLGASYEQYF.

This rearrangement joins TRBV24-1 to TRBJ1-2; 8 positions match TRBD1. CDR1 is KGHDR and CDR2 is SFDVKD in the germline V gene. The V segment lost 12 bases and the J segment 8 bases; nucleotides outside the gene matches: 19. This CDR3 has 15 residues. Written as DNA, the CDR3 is TGTGCCCCCACCTTAGGACAGGGAGGTTTCTGCGGCTACACCTTC. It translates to CAPTLGQGGFCGYTF.